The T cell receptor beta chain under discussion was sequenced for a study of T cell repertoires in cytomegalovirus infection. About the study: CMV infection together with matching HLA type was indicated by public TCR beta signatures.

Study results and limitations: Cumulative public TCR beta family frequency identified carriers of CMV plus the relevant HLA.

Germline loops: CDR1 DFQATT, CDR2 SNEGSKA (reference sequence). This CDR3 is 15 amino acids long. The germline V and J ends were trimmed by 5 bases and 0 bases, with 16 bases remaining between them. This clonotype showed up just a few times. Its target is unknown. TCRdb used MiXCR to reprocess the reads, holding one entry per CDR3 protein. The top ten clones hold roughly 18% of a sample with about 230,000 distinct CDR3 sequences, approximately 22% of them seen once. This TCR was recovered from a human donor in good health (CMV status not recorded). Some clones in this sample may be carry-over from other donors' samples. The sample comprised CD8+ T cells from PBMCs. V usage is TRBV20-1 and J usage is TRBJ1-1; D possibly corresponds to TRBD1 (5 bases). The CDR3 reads CSALPLDSLNTEAFF. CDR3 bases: TGCAGTGCTCTCCCTTTAGACAGCCTGAACACTGAAGCTTTCTTT.